This TCR beta chain is drawn from a study of CD8 T cells in Susac syndrome. The T cells that were sequenced for TCR beta were CD8+ and CD4+ cells from blood. TEMRA cells were FACS-enriched, with CD8+ and CD4+ T cells isolated negatively. The CDR3 has 17 residues. Germline CDR1 and CDR2: SGHTA and FQGNSA. J gave up 6 bases and V 6 bases, and 14 bases lay outside the gene matches. An input of about 0.5 to 1 ug of RNA was subjected to reverse transcription using random hexamers. Across 54 Vbeta and 13 Jbeta, immunoSEQ multiplex PCR amplified TCR beta CDR3. Each CDR3 protein is one row after TCRdb ran MiXCR on the immunoSEQ multiplex PCR reads. This table holds 100,000 to 150,000 distinct CDR3 sequences, around 86% found once.

The V gene is TRBV7-2, the J gene TRBJ1-5; 10 bases line up with TRBD1. Sequencing was done on a sample of CD8+ T cells from PBMCs. This receptor was obtained from a human donor with multiple sclerosis. This chain's CDR3 is CASSAGDRGFRGQPQHF. The CDR3 DNA follows: TGTGCCAGCAGTGCGGGGGACAGGGGTTTTCGAGGTCAGCCCCAGCATTTT.